This TCR beta chain comes out of a study of blood T cell repertoires in COVID-19. Study at large: The study drew acute and convalescent COVID-19 samples from the United States, Italy and Spain.

In the study's own analysis: Researchers report that nucleated cell counts were estimated from reference gene primer amplification. Only in-frame clones appear in the TCRdb table, and some are missing; sequencing was by immunoSEQ multiplex PCR. The V and J calls and clone size come from that table; D and trimming were worked out from the DNA. Seen here are 90,000 to 150,000 clones, roughly 87% observed once, and the top ten hold 7% to 9%. The CDR3 consists of 16 residues. Germline lookup yields CDR1 SGHAT and CDR2 FQNNGV. V was pared by 0 bases and J by 2 bases, with 6 bases of the junction left unmatched.

The rearrangement joins TRBV11-2 to TRBJ2-7; 8 bases align to TRBD2. This TCR derives from a human donor in a cohort sampled during active COVID-19. Specimen: peripheral blood. In DNA form, the CDR3 reads TGTGCCAGCAGCTTAGATTGGGCGGGGGGCGCCTACGAGCAGTACTTC. It is translated as CASSLDWAGGAYEQYF.